The rows below give T cell receptor beta chains drawn from one sample of a study of T cell changes during pregnancy in multiple sclerosis. The method was immunoSEQ multiplex PCR; TCRdb's version includes in-frame clones alone and lacks a portion of them. The data show 45,000 to 60,000 clones, roughly nine tenths seen once. The sample was CD4+ T cells from peripheral blood mononuclear cells, taken in the second trimester of pregnancy. These receptors all come from a female donor with multiple sclerosis, enrolled in a pregnancy study. The CDR3 runs from the conserved cysteine through the conserved F or W.

j_gene: TRBJ2-1; v_gene: TRBV29-1; CDR3aa: CSVEGLGKSYNEQFF
j_gene: TRBJ2-1; v_gene: TRBV15; CDR3aa: CATSRDALSDEEQFF
j_gene: TRBJ2-3; v_gene: TRBV11-2; CDR3aa: CASSLGAETLNADTQYF
j_gene: TRBJ2-7; v_gene: TRBV5-1; CDR3aa: CASSGDRAAYF
j_gene: TRBJ1-5; v_gene: TRBV28; CDR3aa: CASSLTGTNQPQHF
j_gene: TRBJ1-5; v_gene: TRBV7-2; CDR3aa: CASSSRGAGSYQPQHF
j_gene: TRBJ1-5; v_gene: TRBV6-1; CDR3aa: CASSTAGHQPQHF
j_gene: TRBJ1-1; v_gene: TRBV27; CDR3aa: CASSFEKGARITEAFF
j_gene: TRBJ2-7; v_gene: TRBV19; CDR3aa: CASSATGSTYEQYF
j_gene: TRBJ1-5; v_gene: TRBV15; CDR3aa: CATSPLSEPQHF
j_gene: TRBJ2-1; v_gene: TRBV12-5; CDR3aa: CASGPRDRAYNEQFF
j_gene: TRBJ1-1; v_gene: TRBV18; CDR3aa: CASSPPWTGGDTEAFF
j_gene: TRBJ2-7; v_gene: TRBV7-8; CDR3aa: CASSPLTGASREQYF
j_gene: TRBJ1-5; v_gene: TRBV5-1; CDR3aa: CASSFTNRGRFPNQPQHF
j_gene: TRBJ2-3; v_gene: TRBV2; CDR3aa: CASSSDRLSTDTQYF
j_gene: TRBJ1-1; v_gene: TRBV18; CDR3aa: CASSPRDRNTEAFF
j_gene: TRBJ1-3; v_gene: TRBV15; CDR3aa: CATSWGHGTEDTIYF
j_gene: TRBJ1-2; v_gene: TRBV2; CDR3aa: CASSTGGTNYGYTF
j_gene: TRBJ1-6; v_gene: TRBV19; CDR3aa: CASSGGTGGANNSPLHF